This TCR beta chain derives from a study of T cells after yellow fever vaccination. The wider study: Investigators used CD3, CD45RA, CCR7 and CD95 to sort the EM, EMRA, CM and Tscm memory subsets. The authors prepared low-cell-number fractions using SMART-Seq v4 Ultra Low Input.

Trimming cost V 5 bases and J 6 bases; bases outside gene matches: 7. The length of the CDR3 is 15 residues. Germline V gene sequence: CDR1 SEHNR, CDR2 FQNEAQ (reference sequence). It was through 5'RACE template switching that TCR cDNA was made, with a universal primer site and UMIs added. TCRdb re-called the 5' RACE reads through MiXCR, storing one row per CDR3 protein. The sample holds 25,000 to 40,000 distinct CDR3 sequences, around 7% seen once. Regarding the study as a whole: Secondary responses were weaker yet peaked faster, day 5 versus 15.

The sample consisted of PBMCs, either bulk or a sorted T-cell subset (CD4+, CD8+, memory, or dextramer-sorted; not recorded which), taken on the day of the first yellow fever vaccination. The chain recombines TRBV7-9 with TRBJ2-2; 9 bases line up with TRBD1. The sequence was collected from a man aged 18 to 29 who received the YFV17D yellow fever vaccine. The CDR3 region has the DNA TGTGCCAGCAGCGACCACAGGGGGCAACCCGGGGAGCTGTTTTTT. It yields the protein CASSDHRGQPGELFF.